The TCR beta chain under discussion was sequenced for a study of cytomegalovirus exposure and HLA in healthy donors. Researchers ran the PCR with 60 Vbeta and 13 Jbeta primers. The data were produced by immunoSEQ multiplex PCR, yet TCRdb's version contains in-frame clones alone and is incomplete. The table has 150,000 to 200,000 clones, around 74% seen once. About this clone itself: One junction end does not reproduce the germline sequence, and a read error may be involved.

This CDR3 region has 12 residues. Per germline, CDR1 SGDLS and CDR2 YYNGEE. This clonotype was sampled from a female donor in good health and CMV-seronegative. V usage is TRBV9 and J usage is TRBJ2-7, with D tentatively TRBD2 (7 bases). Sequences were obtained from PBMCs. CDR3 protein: CASSVGGGPLNF. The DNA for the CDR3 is TGTGCCAGCAGCGTAGGCGGGGGCCCCTTGAACTTC.